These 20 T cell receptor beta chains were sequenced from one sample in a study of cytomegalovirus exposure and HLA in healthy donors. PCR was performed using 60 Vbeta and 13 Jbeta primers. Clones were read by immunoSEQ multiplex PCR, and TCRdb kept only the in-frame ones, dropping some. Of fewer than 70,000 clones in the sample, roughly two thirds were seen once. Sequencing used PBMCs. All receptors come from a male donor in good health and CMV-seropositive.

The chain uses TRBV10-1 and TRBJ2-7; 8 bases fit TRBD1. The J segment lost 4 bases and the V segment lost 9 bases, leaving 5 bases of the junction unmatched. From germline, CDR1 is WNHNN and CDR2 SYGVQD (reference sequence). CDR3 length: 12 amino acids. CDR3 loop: CARDRDGYEQYF. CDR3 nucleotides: TGCGCCAGGGACAGGGATGGTTACGAGCAGTACTTC.

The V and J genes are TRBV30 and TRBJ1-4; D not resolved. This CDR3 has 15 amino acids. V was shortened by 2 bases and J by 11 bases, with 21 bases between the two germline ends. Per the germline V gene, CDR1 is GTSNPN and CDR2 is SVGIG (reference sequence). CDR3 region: CAWSLRGLPKEKLFF. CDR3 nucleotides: TGTGCCTGGAGTTTACGAGGGTTGCCAAAGGAGAAACTGTTTTTT.

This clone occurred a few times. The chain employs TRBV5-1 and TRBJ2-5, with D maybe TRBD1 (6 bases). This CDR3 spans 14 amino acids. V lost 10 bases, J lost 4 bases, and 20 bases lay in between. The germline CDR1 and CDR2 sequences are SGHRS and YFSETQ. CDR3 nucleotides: TGCGCCTCCGCGATGCCCCAAGGGGGAGAGACCCAGTACTTC. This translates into CASAMPQGGETQYF.

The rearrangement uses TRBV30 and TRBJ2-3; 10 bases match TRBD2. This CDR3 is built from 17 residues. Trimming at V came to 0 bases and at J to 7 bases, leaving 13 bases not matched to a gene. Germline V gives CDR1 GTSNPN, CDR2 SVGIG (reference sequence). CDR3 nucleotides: TGTGCCTGGAGTGTGGGCTCGGGTACTAGCGGGGTAAATACGCAGTATTTT. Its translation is CAWSVGSGTSGVNTQYF.

The CDR3 reads CATSRAGETQYF. CDR3 DNA: TGTGCCACCAGCAGGGCGGGGGAGACCCAGTACTTC. This rearrangement joins TRBV15 to TRBJ2-5; the D gene is possibly TRBD2 (6 bases). The CDR3 runs to 12 residues. Germline V CDR1 and CDR2: LNHNV, YYDKDF (reference sequence). V was clipped by 3 bases and J by 5 bases, with 7 bases between them.

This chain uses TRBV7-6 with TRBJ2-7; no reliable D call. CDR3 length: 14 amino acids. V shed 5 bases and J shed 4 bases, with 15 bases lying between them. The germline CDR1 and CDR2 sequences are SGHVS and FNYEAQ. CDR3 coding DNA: TGTGCCAGCAGCCCTAGGTCGGTTGGATACGAGCAGTACTTC. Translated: CASSPRSVGYEQYF.

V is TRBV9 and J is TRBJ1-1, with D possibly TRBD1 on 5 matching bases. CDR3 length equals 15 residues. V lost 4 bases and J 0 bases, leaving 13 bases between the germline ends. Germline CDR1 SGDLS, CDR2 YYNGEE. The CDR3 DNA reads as TGTGCCAGCAGCCCGAGGGGAGGGATGAACACTGAAGCTTTCTTT. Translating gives CASSPRGGMNTEAFF.

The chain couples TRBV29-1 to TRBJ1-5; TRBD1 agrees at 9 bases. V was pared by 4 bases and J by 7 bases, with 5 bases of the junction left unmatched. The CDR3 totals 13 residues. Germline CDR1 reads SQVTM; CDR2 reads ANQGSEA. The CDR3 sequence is CSVAGQGLQPQHF. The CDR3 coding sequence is TGCAGCGTTGCGGGACAGGGATTACAGCCCCAGCATTTT.

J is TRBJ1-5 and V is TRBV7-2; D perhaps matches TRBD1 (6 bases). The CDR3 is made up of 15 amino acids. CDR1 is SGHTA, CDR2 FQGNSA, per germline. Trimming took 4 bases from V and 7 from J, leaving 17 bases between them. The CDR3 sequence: CASSSQGSVQQPQHF. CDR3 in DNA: TGTGCCAGCAGCTCCCAGGGGAGCGTGCAGCAGCCCCAGCATTTT.

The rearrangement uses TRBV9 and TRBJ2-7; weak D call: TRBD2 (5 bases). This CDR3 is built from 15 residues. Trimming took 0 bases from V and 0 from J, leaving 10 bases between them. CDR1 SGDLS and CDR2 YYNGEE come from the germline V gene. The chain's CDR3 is CASSVDLGSSYEQYF. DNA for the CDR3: TGTGCCAGCAGCGTAGATCTGGGGAGCTCCTACGAGCAGTACTTC.

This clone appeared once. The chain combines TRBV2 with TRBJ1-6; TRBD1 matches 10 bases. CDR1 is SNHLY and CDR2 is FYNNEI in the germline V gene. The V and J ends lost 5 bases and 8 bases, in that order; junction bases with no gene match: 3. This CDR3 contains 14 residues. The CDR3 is CASSLGQGDSPLHF. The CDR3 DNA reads TGTGCCAGCAGTCTAGGACAGGGGGATTCACCCCTCCACTTT. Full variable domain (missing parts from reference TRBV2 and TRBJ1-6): EPEVTQTPSHQVTQMGQEVILRCVPISNHLYFYWYRQILGQKVEFLVSFYNNEISEKSEIFDDQFSVERPDGSNFTLKIRSTKLEDSAMYFCASSLGQGDSPLHFGNGTRLTVT.

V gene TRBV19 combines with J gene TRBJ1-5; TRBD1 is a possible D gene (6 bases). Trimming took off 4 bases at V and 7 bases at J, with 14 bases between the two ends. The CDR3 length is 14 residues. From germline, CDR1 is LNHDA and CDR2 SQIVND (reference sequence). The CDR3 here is CASSTTGIGQPQHF. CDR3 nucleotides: TGTGCCAGTAGTACCACAGGGATCGGACAGCCCCAGCATTTT.

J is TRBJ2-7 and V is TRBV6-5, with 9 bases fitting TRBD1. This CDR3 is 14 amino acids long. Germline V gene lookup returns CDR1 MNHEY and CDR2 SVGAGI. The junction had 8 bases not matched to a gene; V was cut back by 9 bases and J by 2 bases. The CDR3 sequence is CASSRDREAYEQYF. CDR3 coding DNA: TGTGCCAGTAGCCGGGACAGGGAGGCCTACGAGCAGTACTTC.

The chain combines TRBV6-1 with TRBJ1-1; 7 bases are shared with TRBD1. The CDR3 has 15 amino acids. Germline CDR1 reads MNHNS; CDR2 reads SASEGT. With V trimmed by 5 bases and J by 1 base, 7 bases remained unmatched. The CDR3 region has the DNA TGTGCCAGCAGTACCAAGACAGGGCCGAACACTGAAGCTTTCTTT. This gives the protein CASSTKTGPNTEAFF.

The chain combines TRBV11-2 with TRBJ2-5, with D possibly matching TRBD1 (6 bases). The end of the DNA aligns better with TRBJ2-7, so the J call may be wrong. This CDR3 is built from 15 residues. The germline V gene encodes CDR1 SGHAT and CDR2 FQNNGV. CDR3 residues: CASSLFSGVDDEQYF. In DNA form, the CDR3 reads TGTGCCAGCAGCTTATTCTCAGGGGTAGACGACGAGCAGTACTTC.

CDR3 protein: CASSVDGLAPKKDTQYF. DNA for the CDR3: TGTGCCAGCAGCGTTGATGGACTAGCGCCCAAGAAAGATACGCAGTATTTT. The chain carries TRBV5-4 and TRBJ2-3; 9 positions match TRBD2. The CDR3 sequence is 17 residues long. CDR1 is SGHNT and CDR2 is YYREEE in the germline V gene (reference sequence). The trim removed 4 bases at V and 5 bases at J, leaving 14 bases unmatched.

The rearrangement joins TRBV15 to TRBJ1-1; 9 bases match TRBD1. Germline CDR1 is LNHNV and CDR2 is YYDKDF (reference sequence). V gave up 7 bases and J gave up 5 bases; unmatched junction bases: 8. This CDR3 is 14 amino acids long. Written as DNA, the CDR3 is TGTGCCACCACCGTCGGGACAGGGAGAACTGAAGCTTTCTTT. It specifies CATTVGTGRTEAFF.

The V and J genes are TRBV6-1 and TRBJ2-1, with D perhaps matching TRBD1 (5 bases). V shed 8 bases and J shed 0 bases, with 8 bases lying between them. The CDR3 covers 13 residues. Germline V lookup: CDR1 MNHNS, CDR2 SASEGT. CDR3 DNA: TGTGCCAGCGCAGACAGCTCCTACAATGAGCAGTTCTTC. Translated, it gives CASADSSYNEQFF.

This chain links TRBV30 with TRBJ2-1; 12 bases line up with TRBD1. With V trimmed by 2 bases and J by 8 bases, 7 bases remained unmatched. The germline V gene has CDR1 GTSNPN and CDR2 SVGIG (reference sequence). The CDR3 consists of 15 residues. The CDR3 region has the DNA TGTGCCTGGAGTTTCCGGGACAGGGGGCCCCATGAGCAGTTCTTC. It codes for CAWSFRDRGPHEQFF.

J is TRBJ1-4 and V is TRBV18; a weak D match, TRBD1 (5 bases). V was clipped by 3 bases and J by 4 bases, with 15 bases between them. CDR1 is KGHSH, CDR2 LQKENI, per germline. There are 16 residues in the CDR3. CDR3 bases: TGTGCCAGCTCACCGCCCCTGGGGCTGGGTAATGAAAAACTGTTTTTT. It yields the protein CASSPPLGLGNEKLFF. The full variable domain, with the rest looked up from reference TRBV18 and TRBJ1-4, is NAGVMQNPRHLVRRRGQEARLRCSPMKGHSHVYWYRQLPEEGLKFMVYLQKENIIDESGMPKERFSAEFPKEGPSILRIQQVVRGDSAAYFCASSPPLGLGNEKLFFGSGTQLSVL.